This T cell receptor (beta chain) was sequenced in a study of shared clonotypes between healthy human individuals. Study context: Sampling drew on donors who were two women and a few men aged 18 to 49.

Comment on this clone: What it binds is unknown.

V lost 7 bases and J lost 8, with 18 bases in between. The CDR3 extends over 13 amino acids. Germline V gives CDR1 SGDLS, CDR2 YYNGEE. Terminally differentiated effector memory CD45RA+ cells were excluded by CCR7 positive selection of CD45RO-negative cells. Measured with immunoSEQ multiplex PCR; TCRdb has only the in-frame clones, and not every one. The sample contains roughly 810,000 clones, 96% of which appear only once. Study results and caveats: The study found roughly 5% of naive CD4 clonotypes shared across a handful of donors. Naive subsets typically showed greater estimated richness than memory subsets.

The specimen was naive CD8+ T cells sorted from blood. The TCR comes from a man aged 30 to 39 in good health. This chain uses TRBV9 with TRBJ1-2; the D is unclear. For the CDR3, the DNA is TGTGCCAGCGACTCCGACCCGGCTGGCGGCTACACCTTC. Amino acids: CASDSDPAGGYTF.